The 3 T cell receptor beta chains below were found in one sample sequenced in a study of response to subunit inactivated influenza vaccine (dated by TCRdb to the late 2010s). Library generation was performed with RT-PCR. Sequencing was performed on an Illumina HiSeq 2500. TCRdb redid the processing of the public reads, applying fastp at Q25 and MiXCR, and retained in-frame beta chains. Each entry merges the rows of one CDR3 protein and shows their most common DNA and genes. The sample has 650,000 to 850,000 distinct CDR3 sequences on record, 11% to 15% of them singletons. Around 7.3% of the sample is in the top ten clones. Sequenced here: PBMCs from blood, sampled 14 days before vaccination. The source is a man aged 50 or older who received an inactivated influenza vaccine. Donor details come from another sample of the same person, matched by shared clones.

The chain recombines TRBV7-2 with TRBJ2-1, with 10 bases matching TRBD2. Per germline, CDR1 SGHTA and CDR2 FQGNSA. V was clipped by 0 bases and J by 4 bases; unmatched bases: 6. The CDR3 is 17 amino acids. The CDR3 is CASSLAASGGTYNEQFF. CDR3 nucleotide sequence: TGTGCCAGCAGCTTAGCGGCTAGCGGGGGCACATACAATGAGCAGTTCTTC.

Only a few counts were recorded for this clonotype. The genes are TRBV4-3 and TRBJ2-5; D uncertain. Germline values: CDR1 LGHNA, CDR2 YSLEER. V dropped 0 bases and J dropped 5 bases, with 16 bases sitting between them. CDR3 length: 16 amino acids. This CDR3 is CASSQESNNPRETQYF. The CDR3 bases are TGCGCCAGCAGCCAAGAGTCTAATAACCCCCGGGAGACCCAGTACTTC.

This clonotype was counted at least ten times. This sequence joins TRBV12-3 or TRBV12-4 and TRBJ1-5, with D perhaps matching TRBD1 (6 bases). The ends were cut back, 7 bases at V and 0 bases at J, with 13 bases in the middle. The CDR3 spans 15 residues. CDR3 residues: CASTDSFDSNQPQHF. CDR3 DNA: TGTGCCAGCACGGACAGTTTCGATAGCAATCAGCCCCAGCATTTT.